This T cell receptor beta chain was sequenced during a study of early T cells in non-severe SARS-CoV-2 infection (dated by TCRdb to the early 2020s). In the study overall: Because TCR sequencing was done on bulk RNA from unsorted whole blood, the alpha and beta chains could not be paired. Study-wide findings and limitations: VDJdb matching was skewed toward anti-spike CD8 responses and likely underestimated virus-specific expansions by missing private and CD4 specificities.

The receptor library was made with 5' RACE. These reads were obtained on a NextSeq 500. To correct for sequencing error and PCR bias, the TCR library protocol tagged individual cDNA molecules with unique molecular identifiers. Both TCR alpha and beta chains were sequenced, and tight co-correlation was observed between alpha and beta sequence abundances in each sample. Per the source publication's procedure: Decombinator V4 was used to annotate TCR sequences for V gene, J gene and CDR3. TCRs were defined as expanded if a significant change between any two time points was detected under a Poisson model with p below 0.0001. Abundances of TCRs were expressed as counts per million after normalisation to the total number of TCRs sequenced in each sample. MAIT TCRs were defined by TRAV1-2 paired with TRAJ12, TRAJ20 or TRAJ33, and iNKT TCRs by TRAV10 paired with TRAJ18. A search of VDJdb, accessed on 1 November 2021, was run for TCRs annotated to CMV, EBV and SARS-CoV-2, with TCRs annotated for multiple antigens excluded. TCRdb reprocessing: public reads trimmed at Q25 with fastp, clones called with MiXCR, in-frame beta chains kept. Rows merge per CDR3 protein into single entries with the most common DNA and genes. For this entry, the V and J calls and clone size follow TCRdb and not the study's own pipeline. Within this sample are 40,000 or so distinct CDR3 sequences, with about 8% of them counted one time only. Of the sample, roughly an eighth falls within the top ten clones.

There are many counts of this clonotype. Its binding antigen is unknown. No quality values exist for individual bases; no much larger clone is one base distant. Set within a cohort of healthcare workers in London, UK, this nested case-control study involved weekly PCR testing of nasopharyngeal swabs along with blood sampling. Between 23 and 31 March 2020, the week of the UK lockdown, healthcare workers were enrolled and then followed up weekly for as long as 16 weeks. Trimmed from V: 0 bases; trimmed from J: 1 base; junction bases lacking a gene match: 0. Based on the germline V gene, the CDR1 and CDR2 sequences are MRHNA and SNTAGT. Counted from cysteine to phenylalanine, this CDR3 has 15 amino acids. The kept DNA is CDR3 alone, 45 bases in frame from the first base.

The sequencing used whole blood, collected at baseline. The receptor was derived from an adult who was a healthcare worker with PCR-confirmed SARS-CoV-2 infection or an uninfected control (not recorded which). The chain links TRBV6-4 with TRBJ2-3, and TRBD2 aligns with 8 junction nucleotides. The DNA sequence is as follows: TGTGCCAGCAGTGACTCGCGGGGGGGCACAGATACGCAGTATTTT. Its translation reads: CASSDSRGGTDTQYF.